The 7 T cell receptor beta chains given below trace back to one sample, sequenced in a study of blood T cell repertoires in COVID-19. Measured with immunoSEQ multiplex PCR; TCRdb has only the in-frame clones, and not every one. The sample includes some 130,000 clones, around 89% seen only once; the top ten take 2.5% to 3%. Sample: peripheral blood. These receptors came from a man aged 60 to 69 with active or convalescent COVID-19.

The V gene is TRBV20-1, the J gene TRBJ2-5, with 7 bases aligning to TRBD2. The CDR3 has 14 amino acids. V was pared by 3 bases and J by 2 bases, with 6 bases of the junction left unmatched. The germline gives CDR1 DFQATT, CDR2 SNEGSKA (reference sequence). In DNA, the CDR3 is TGCAGTGCTAGTCGGGGACTAATACAAGAGACCCAGTACTTC. Translation: CSASRGLIQETQYF.

This chain uses TRBV15 with TRBJ2-2; 8 bases fit TRBD2. The V and J ends lost 5 bases and 3 bases, in that order; junction bases with no gene match: 5. This CDR3 spans 15 amino acids. The germline V gene has CDR1 LNHNV and CDR2 YYDKDF (reference sequence). The CDR3 DNA follows: TGTGCCACCAGCCGGGGGACTAGGGACACCGGGGAGCTGTTTTTT. It codes for CATSRGTRDTGELFF.

The chain combines TRBV5-1 with TRBJ2-1; 8 bases match TRBD2. CDR1 SGHRS and CDR2 YFSETQ come from the germline V gene. Trimming took 4 bases from V and 5 from J; bases not matched to a gene: 20. The CDR3 runs 19 residues. CDR3 DNA: TGCGCCAGCAGCCCAAACCCGTTGGGCCCGGCGGGGGGAGACAATGAGCAGTTCTTC. It codes for CASSPNPLGPAGGDNEQFF.

This clone was counted between two and nine times. J is TRBJ1-4 and V is TRBV5-1; no definite D call. The CDR3 covers 15 residues. The V gene's germline CDR1 is SGHRS and CDR2 YFSETQ. V lost 1 base, J lost 4 bases, and 11 bases lay in between. The chain's CDR3 is CASSLYRQDNEKLFF. The CDR3 DNA sequence: TGCGCCAGCAGCTTGTACCGGCAGGATAATGAAAAACTGTTTTTT.

This chain connects TRBV7-2 to TRBJ2-1; 8 positions agree with TRBD1. J lost 7 bases, V lost 4 bases, and 9 bases had no gene match. There are 15 residues in the CDR3. The germline V gene has CDR1 SGHTA and CDR2 FQGNSA. This CDR3 is CASSSRGPGYNEQFF. DNA of the CDR3: TGTGCCAGCAGCTCCAGGGGGCCCGGTTATAATGAGCAGTTCTTC. The full variable domain, with the rest looked up from reference TRBV7-2 and TRBJ2-1, is GAGVSQSPSNKVTEKGKDVELRCDPISGHTALYWYRQSLGQGLEFLIYFQGNSAPDKSGLPSDRFSAERTGGSVSTLTIQRTQQEDSAVYLCASSSRGPGYNEQFFGPGTRLTVL.

The chain carries TRBV6-5 and TRBJ1-2; TRBD1 might be the D (5 bases). The CDR3 loop spans 13 amino acids. Looked up from germline, CDR1 is MNHEY and CDR2 is SVGAGI. V dropped 2 bases and J dropped 7 bases, with 11 bases sitting between them. The CDR3 spells CASSYQGLGGYTF. The CDR3 region has the DNA TGTGCCAGCAGTTACCAGGGACTGGGTGGCTACACCTTC.

The chain has TRBV28 and TRBJ1-4, with 8 bases identical to TRBD1. Germline trimming cut 2 bases from V and 7 bases from J; bases unmatched to any gene: 12. The length of the CDR3 is 17 residues. CDR1 and CDR2 from the germline V gene are MDHEN and SYDVKM. The DNA of the CDR3 is TGTGCCAGCAGTTTAGGAGCAACCGGGACAGGACCTGAAAAACTGTTTTTT. It codes for CASSLGATGTGPEKLFF.